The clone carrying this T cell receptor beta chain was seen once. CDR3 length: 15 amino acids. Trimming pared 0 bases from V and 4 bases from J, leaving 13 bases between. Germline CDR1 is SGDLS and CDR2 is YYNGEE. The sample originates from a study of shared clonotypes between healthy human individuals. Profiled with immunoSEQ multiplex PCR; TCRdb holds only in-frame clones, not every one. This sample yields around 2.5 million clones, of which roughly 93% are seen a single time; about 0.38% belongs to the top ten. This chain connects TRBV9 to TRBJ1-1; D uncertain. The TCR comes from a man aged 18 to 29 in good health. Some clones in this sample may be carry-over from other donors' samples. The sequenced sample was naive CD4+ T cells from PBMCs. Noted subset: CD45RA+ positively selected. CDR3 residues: CASSVVSGGGTEAFF. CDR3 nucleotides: TGTGCCAGCAGCGTAGTGAGCGGTGGAGGCACTGAAGCTTTCTTT.